Sequencing of this TCR beta chain was carried out in a study of blood T cell repertoires in COVID-19. As originally analysed: By means of reference gene primer amplification, nucleated cell counts were estimated. Sequencing used immunoSEQ multiplex PCR; TCRdb keeps in-frame clones, though not all of them. V, J and clone size were drawn from that table, and D and trimming were deduced from the DNA. The sample gives about half a million clones, around 85% of which show up once; more than 3% is in the top ten. This CDR3 comprises 13 residues. Deletions cut 3 bases from V and 1 base from J, with 5 bases between. Per germline, CDR1 KGHDR and CDR2 SFDVKD.

The sample was peripheral blood. The sequence came from a human donor in a cohort sampled during active COVID-19. This chain joins TRBV24-1 and TRBJ2-5; D is ambiguous. The chain's CDR3 is CATSDGPQETQYF. The CDR3 DNA follows: TGTGCCACCAGTGATGGGCCCCAAGAGACCCAGTACTTC.